Included here is one TCR beta chain sequence, with context. Its antigen is unknown. This record belongs to a study of response to subunit inactivated influenza vaccine. From the RT-PCR reads, TCRdb called clonotypes with MiXCR, one entry per CDR3 protein. The sample holds almost 250,000 distinct CDR3 sequences, over 9% seen once. Notes on the study in general: After each seasonal influenza vaccination, few new T cells are recruited, the authors suggested.

This CDR3 has 15 amino acids. V lost 3 bases and J lost 4; bases outside the gene matches: 5. This TCR came from a man aged 50 to 59 who received an inactivated influenza vaccine. The sequences come from non-naive T cells sorted from PBMCs, collected less than 15 days before vaccination. The chain has TRBV12-3 or TRBV12-4 and TRBJ1-2; 10 nucleotides align to TRBD1. CDR3 nucleotide sequence: TGTGCCAGCAGTTTGACAGGGGGCATAGTCTATGGCTACACCTTC. Translating it yields CASSLTGGIVYGYTF.